One sample yielded the 16 T cell receptor beta chains listed below, sequenced in a study of blood T cell repertoires in COVID-19. Assay: immunoSEQ multiplex PCR; the TCRdb copy retains only in-frame clones and omits some. The top ten hold roughly 1.1% of the sample, which has some 390,000 clones, over 75% seen once. The specimen was PBMCs or T cells enriched from blood (not recorded which). The receptors were sampled from a young man who had recovered from COVID-19.

The CDR3 region has the DNA TGCAGCGTTGTTACTCCAGATACGCAGTATTTT. Translating it yields CSVVTPDTQYF. The rearrangement links TRBV29-1 to TRBJ2-3; D gene uncertain. CDR1 SQVTM and CDR2 ANQGSEA come from the germline V gene. The length of the CDR3 is 11 residues. V lost 4 bases and J 4 bases, leaving 6 bases between the germline ends.

This rearrangement joins TRBV4-1 to TRBJ1-1; a possible D gene is TRBD1 (6 bases). V shed 4 bases and J shed 0 bases, with 18 bases lying between them. Germline V CDR1 and CDR2: MGHRA, YSYEKL. This CDR3 spans 17 amino acids. The CDR3 loop is CASSLFGQSNMNTEAFF. CDR3 nucleotides: TGCGCCAGCAGCCTGTTCGGACAGAGTAACATGAACACTGAAGCTTTCTTT.

This chain connects TRBV10-3 to TRBJ1-2; D remains unclear. The CDR3 covers 12 residues. Per germline, CDR1 ENHRY and CDR2 SYGVKD. V was pared by 10 bases and J by 5 bases, with 14 bases between. CDR3 protein: CATEGEFYGYTF. For the CDR3, the DNA is TGTGCCACGGAGGGCGAGTTTTATGGCTACACCTTC.

The chain links TRBV5-8 to TRBJ1-5, with TRBD1 matching 7 bases. The germline V gene encodes CDR1 SGHTS and CDR2 YDEGEE. The ends lost 1 base at V and 7 bases at J; junction bases unmatched: 14. The CDR3 loop spans 17 amino acids. The CDR3 loop is CASSLYWVNRGGQPQHF. CDR3 DNA: TGTGCCAGCAGCTTGTATTGGGTCAACAGGGGCGGGCAGCCCCAGCATTTT.

V and J are TRBV7-9 and TRBJ1-4; the match to TRBD1 covers 8 bases. The germline V gene has CDR1 SEHNR and CDR2 FQNEAQ (reference sequence). CDR3 size: 14 residues. Trimming removed 4 bases from V and 6 bases from J; junction bases left unmatched: 4. CDR3 loop: CASSSGQGHEKLFF. CDR3 coding DNA: TGTGCCAGCAGCTCCGGACAGGGCCATGAAAAACTGTTTTTT.

This clone was seen a few times. In the same sample, other DNA sequences code for this CDR3. The V call is TRBV7-2, the J call TRBJ2-7; 8 nucleotides match TRBD2. The CDR3 contains 14 residues. CDR1 and CDR2 from the germline V gene are SGHTA and FQGNSA. After removal of 0 bases from V and 3 bases from J, the junction contained 1 base not matched to a gene. The CDR3: CASSLASGSYEQYF. In DNA form, the CDR3 reads TGTGCCAGCAGCTTAGCCAGCGGGAGCTACGAGCAGTACTTC.

V gene TRBV27 combines with J gene TRBJ2-5; D possibly corresponds to TRBD2 (5 bases). Trimming took off 3 bases at V and 4 bases at J, with 12 bases between the two ends. The length of the CDR3 is 14 residues. Germline CDR1 reads MNHEY; CDR2 reads SMNVEV (reference sequence). The CDR3 protein is CASSFFGERETQYF. CDR3 DNA: TGTGCCAGCAGTTTTTTTGGGGAGAGAGAGACCCAGTACTTC.

V and J are TRBV6-5 and TRBJ2-1; no clear D gene. The V end lost 5 bases, the J end lost 3 bases, and 8 bases lay between the germline ends. Looked up from germline, CDR1 is MNHEY and CDR2 is SVGAGI. The CDR3 runs to 13 residues. The CDR3 sequence is CASSRSLYNEQFF. The CDR3 nucleotides are TGTGCCAGCAGTAGGAGCCTCTACAATGAGCAGTTCTTC.

The rearrangement links TRBV4-2 to TRBJ2-5, with 7 bases matching TRBD2. Germline V gene lookup returns CDR1 LGHNA and CDR2 YNFKEQ. The CDR3 has 15 residues. V lost 4 bases, J lost 4 bases, and 9 bases stayed unmatched. The CDR3 here is CASSRGGRDLETQYF. CDR3 coding DNA: TGTGCCAGCAGCCGGGGAGGGAGGGATCTAGAGACCCAGTACTTC.

The chain carries TRBV7-2 and TRBJ2-5, with 7 positions matching TRBD1. Germline assignment: CDR1 SGHTA and CDR2 FQGNSA. The CDR3 has 14 residues. The V and J ends lost 5 bases and 5 bases, in that order; junction bases with no gene match: 8. The CDR3 sequence is CASSPWTGWETQYF. CDR3 bases: TGTGCCAGCAGCCCCTGGACAGGTTGGGAGACCCAGTACTTC.

J is TRBJ2-1 and V is TRBV27; 7 bases fit TRBD2. Germline V gene lookup returns CDR1 MNHEY and CDR2 SMNVEV (reference sequence). The J segment lost 6 bases and the V segment lost 5 bases, leaving 10 bases of the junction unmatched. There are 15 residues in the CDR3. For the CDR3, the DNA is TGTGCCAGCAGTGCGTCTAGCGGAATCACCAATGAGCAGTTCTTC. Its translation is CASSASSGITNEQFF.

CDR3 loop: CASSLSGTEETQYF. DNA for the CDR3: TGTGCCAGCAGCCTATCCGGGACAGAAGAGACCCAGTACTTC. This sequence joins TRBV6-5 and TRBJ2-5; TRBD1 agrees at 7 bases. In germline, CDR1 is MNHEY, CDR2 SVGAGI. The CDR3 has 14 amino acids. Germline trimming cut 6 bases from V and 3 bases from J; bases unmatched to any gene: 7.

V and J are TRBV7-2 and TRBJ1-3; maybe TRBD1 (6 bases). Deletions cut 5 bases from V and 0 bases from J, with 14 bases between. The germline gives CDR1 SGHTA, CDR2 FQGNSA. The CDR3 length is 16 residues. CDR3 in amino acids: CASSPQGSFSGNTIYF. CDR3 nucleotide sequence: TGTGCCAGCAGCCCACAGGGCAGCTTCTCTGGAAACACCATATATTTT.

The CDR3 DNA follows: TGTGCCAGCAGGGCTGGACAGACTGAAGCTTTCTTT. As protein: CASRAGQTEAFF. The V call is TRBV25-1, the J call TRBJ1-1; the D gene is possibly TRBD1 (6 bases). The CDR3 consists of 12 residues. V lost 6 bases to trimming and J lost 5 bases, with 10 bases between them. The germline V gene has CDR1 MGHDK and CDR2 SYGVNS.

V and J are TRBV19 and TRBJ2-7; TRBD1 might be the D (5 bases). CDR3 length: 11 residues. CDR1 is LNHDA and CDR2 is SQIVND in the germline V gene (reference sequence). V lost 6 bases to trimming and J lost 3 bases, with 6 bases between them. This CDR3 reads CASSQGYEQYF. The CDR3 DNA follows: TGTGCCAGTAGCCAGGGCTACGAGCAGTACTTC.

This clone was detected only a few times. The J gene is TRBJ2-7, the V gene TRBV27; weak D call: TRBD1 (6 bases). The CDR3 is made up of 16 amino acids. V lost 5 bases and J 1 base, leaving 18 bases between the germline ends. CDR1 and CDR2 from the germline V gene are MNHEY and SMNVEV (reference sequence). The CDR3 spells CASSPRLGASSYEQYF. As DNA, the CDR3 is TGTGCCAGCAGTCCCCGGTTGGGGGCTTCATCCTACGAGCAGTACTTC.